A single TCR beta chain is shown here with its context. Using its own MiXCR run on the RT-PCR reads, TCRdb lists one record per CDR3 protein. The sample lists under 30,000 distinct CDR3 sequences, 6.5% to 10% occurring once. This specimen belongs to a study of patients and donors after allogeneic stem cell transplantation. The CDR3 contains 14 residues. The ends were cut back, 5 bases at V and 8 bases at J, with 13 bases in the middle. Germline V CDR1 and CDR2: SEHNR, FQNEAQ (reference sequence). This sequence was found in a human donor who was either an allogeneic HSCT recipient or a stem cell or donor lymphocyte infusion donor (not recorded which). It is not recorded whose cells these are; they may come from a transplant donor. V usage is TRBV7-9 and J usage is TRBJ1-6, with D tentatively TRBD1 (5 bases). Sequences were obtained from blood, either unsorted or a sorted T cell fraction (not recorded which). The CDR3 protein is CASSTGPGDSPLHF. CDR3 nucleotides: TGTGCCAGCAGCACGGGGCCTGGGGATTCACCCCTCCACTTT.